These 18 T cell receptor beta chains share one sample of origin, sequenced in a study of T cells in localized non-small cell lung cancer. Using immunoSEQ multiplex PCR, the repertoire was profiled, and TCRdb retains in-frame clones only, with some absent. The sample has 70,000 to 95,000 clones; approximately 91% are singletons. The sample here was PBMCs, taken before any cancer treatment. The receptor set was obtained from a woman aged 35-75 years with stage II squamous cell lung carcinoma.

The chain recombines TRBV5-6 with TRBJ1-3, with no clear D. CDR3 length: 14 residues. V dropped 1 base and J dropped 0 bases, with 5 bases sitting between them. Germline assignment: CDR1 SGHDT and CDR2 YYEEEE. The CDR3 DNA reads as TGTGCCAGCAGCTTGAGTGACTCTGGAAACACCATATATTTT. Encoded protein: CASSLSDSGNTIYF.

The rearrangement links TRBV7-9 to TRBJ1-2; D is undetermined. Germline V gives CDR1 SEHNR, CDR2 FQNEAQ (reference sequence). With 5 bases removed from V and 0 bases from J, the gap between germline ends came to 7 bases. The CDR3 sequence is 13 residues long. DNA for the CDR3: TGTGCCAGCAGCCCCGGGGCTAACTATGGCTACACCTTC. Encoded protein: CASSPGANYGYTF.

CDR3 protein: CASSQVLIGRKYNEQFF. The CDR3 coding sequence is TGTGCCAGCAGCCAAGTCCTTATCGGGAGAAAATACAATGAGCAGTTCTTC. The chain employs TRBV4-2 and TRBJ2-1; maybe TRBD2 (6 bases). The CDR3 covers 17 residues. The ends were cut back, 1 base at V and 4 bases at J, with 17 bases in the middle. Germline CDR1 reads LGHNA; CDR2 reads YNFKEQ.

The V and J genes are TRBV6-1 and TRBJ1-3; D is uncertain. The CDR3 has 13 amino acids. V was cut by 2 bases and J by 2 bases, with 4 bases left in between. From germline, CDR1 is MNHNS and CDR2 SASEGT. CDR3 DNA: TGTGCCAGCAGTGAATGGGCTGGAAACACCATATATTTT. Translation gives CASSEWAGNTIYF.

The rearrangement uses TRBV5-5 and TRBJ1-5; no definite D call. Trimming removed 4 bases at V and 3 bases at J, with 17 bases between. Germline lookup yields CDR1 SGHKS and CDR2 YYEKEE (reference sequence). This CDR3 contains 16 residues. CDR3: CASSPMAVPYNQPQHF. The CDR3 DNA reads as TGTGCCAGCAGCCCAATGGCAGTCCCTTACAATCAGCCCCAGCATTTT.

The CDR3 DNA follows: TGTGCCTGGATATCCGACGGGAGGCCCCAAGAGACCCAGTACTTC. As protein: CAWISDGRPQETQYF. The chain is built from TRBV30 and TRBJ2-5, with 7 bases identical to TRBD2. CDR1 and CDR2 from the germline V gene are GTSNPN and SVGIG (reference sequence). V dropped 4 bases and J dropped 1; count of bases not matched to a gene: 9. This CDR3 contains 15 residues.

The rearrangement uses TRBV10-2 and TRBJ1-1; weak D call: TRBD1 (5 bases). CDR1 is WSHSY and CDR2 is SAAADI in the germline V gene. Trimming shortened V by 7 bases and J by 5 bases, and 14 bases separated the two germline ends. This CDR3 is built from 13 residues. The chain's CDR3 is CASTSSGGTEAFF. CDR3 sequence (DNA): TGCGCCAGCACCTCTTCTGGGGGAACTGAAGCTTTCTTT.

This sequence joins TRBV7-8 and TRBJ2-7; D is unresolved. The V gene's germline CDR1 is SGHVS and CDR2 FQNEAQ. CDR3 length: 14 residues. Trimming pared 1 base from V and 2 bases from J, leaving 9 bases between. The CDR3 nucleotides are TGTGCCAGCAGCTTAGGTATAAATCCCTACGAGCAGTACTTC. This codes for CASSLGINPYEQYF.

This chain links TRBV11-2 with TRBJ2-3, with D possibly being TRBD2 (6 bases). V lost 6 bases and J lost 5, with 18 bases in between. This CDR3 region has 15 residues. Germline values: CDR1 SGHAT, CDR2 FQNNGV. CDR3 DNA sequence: TGTGCCAGCAGTACCGGGGGAGGACAAAGAGATACGCAGTATTTT. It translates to CASSTGGGQRDTQYF. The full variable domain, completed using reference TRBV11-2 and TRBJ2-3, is EAGVAQSPRYKIIEKRQSVAFWCNPISGHATLYWYQQILGQGPKLLIQFQNNGVVDDSQLPKDRFSAERLKGVDSTLKIQPAKLEDSAVYLCASSTGGGQRDTQYFGPGTRLTVL.

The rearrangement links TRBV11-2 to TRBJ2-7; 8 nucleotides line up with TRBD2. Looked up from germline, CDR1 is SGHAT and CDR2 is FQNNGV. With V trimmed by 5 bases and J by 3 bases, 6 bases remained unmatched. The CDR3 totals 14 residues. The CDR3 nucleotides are TGTGCCAGCAGCCGGGGACTAGGGAGCTACGAGCAGTACTTC. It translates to CASSRGLGSYEQYF.

The CDR3 nucleotides are TGTGCCAGCAGCAAACAGGGACTGTACCAAGAGACCCAGTACTTC. Protein sequence: CASSKQGLYQETQYF. This chain links TRBV7-9 with TRBJ2-5; the D gene could be TRBD1 or TRBD2 (6 bases each). The germline V gene has CDR1 SEHNR and CDR2 FQNEAQ (reference sequence). The CDR3 extends over 15 amino acids. Trimming left V 5 bases short and J 0 bases short, with 13 bases between.

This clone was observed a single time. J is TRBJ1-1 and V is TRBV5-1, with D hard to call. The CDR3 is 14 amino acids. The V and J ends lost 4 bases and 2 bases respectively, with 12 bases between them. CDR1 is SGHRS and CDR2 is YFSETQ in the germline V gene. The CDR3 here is CASSGGVPNTEAFF. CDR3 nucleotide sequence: TGCGCCAGCAGCGGTGGGGTACCTAACACTGAAGCTTTCTTT.

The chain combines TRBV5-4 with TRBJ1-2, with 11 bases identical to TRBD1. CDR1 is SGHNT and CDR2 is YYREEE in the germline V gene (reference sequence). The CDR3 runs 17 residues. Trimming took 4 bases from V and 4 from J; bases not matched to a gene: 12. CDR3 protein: CASSPGQGVFGSYGYTF. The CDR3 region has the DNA TGTGCCAGCAGCCCGGGACAGGGGGTCTTCGGTTCCTATGGCTACACCTTC.

CDR3 amino acids: CASSEASTGGTSPLHF. The CDR3 nucleotides are TGTGCCAGCAGTGAAGCTTCAACAGGGGGCACATCACCCCTCCACTTT. The chain carries TRBV6-1 and TRBJ1-6; 9 positions match TRBD1. Germline V gene sequence: CDR1 MNHNS, CDR2 SASEGT. The CDR3 is 16 amino acids. The ends lost 0 bases at V and 10 bases at J; junction bases unmatched: 7.

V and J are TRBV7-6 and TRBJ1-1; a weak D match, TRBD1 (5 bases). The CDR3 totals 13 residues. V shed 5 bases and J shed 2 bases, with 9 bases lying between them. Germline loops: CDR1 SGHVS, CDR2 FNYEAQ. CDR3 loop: CASSADSNTEAFF. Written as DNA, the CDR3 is TGTGCCAGCAGCGCAGACAGCAACACTGAAGCTTTCTTT.

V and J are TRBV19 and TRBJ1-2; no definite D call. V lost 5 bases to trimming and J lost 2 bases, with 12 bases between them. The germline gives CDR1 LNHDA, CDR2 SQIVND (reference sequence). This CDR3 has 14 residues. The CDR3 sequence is CASSVDVSNYGYTF. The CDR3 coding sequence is TGTGCCAGTAGTGTGGACGTATCCAACTATGGCTACACCTTC. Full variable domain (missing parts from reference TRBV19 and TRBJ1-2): DGGITQSPKYLFRKEGQNVTLSCEQNLNHDAMYWYRQDPGQGLRLIYYSQIVNDFQKGDIAEGYSVSREKKESFPLTVTSAQKNPTAFYLCASSVDVSNYGYTFGSGTRLTVV.

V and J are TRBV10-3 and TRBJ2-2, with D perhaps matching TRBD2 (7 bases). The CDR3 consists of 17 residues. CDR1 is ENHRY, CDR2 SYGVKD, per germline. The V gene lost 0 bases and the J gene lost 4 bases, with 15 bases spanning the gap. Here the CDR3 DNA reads TGTGCCATCAGTGAGTCAGGGGCGGGGGCAATCACCGGGGAGCTGTTTTTT. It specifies CAISESGAGAITGELFF.

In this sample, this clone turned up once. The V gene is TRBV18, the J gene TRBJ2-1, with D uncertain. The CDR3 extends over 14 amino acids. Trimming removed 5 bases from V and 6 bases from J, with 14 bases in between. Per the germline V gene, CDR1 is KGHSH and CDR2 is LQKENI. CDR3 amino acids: CASSRLEGRNEQFF. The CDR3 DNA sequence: TGTGCCAGCTCAAGGCTGGAAGGGCGCAATGAGCAGTTCTTC.